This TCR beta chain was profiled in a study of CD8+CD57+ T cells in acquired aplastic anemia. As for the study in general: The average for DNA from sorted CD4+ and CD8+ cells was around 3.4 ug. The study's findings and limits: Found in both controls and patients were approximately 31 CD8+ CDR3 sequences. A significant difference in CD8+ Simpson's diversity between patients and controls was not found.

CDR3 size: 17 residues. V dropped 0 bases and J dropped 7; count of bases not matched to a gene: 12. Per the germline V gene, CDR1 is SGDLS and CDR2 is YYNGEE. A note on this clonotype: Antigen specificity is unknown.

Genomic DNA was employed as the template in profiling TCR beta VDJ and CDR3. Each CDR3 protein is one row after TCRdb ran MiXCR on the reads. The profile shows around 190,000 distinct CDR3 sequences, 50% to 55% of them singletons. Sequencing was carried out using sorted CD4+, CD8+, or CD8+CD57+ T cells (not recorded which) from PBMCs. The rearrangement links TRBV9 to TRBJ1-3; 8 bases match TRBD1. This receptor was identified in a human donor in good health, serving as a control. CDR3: CASSVALPQGAANTIYF. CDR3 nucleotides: TGTGCCAGCAGCGTAGCCCTTCCTCAGGGGGCAGCGAACACCATATATTTT.